The rows below give T cell receptor beta chains drawn from one sample of a study of cytomegalovirus exposure and HLA in healthy donors. Libraries were prepared by immunoSEQ multiplex PCR; TCRdb keeps only in-frame clonotypes and omits some of them. The sample has about 160,000 clones; roughly 84% are singletons. Material: PBMCs. The source is a man aged 25 to 40 in good health and CMV-seropositive. CDR3s include the opening cysteine and the closing phenylalanine or tryptophan. Fields, in order: D gene, J gene, clone size, V gene, CDR3 protein, CDR3 DNA. The D gene is left open where the match is weak. Size is omitted from some rows. Given values are once, few, many or a class for expanded clones.

D gene: NA
J gene: TRBJ1-5
clone size: NA
V gene: TRBV7-9
CDR3 protein: CASSLALGGYHQPQHF
CDR3 DNA: TGTGCCAGCAGCTTAGCTTTGGGGGGATACCATCAGCCCCAGCATTTT

D gene: NA
J gene: TRBJ2-7
clone size: NA
V gene: TRBV2
CDR3 protein: CASSVMGEDEQYF
CDR3 DNA: TGTGCCAGCAGTGTTATGGGGGAGGACGAGCAGTACTTC

D gene: NA
J gene: TRBJ1-1
clone size: NA
V gene: TRBV5-4
CDR3 protein: CASSPDRTVNTEAFF
CDR3 DNA: TGTGCCAGCAGCCCTGACCGGACAGTGAACACTGAAGCTTTCTTT

D gene: NA
J gene: TRBJ1-2
clone size: NA
V gene: TRBV6-5
CDR3 protein: CASSYSYDSSYGYTF
CDR3 DNA: TGTGCCAGCAGTTACTCATACGACAGCAGCTATGGCTACACCTTC

D gene: NA
J gene: TRBJ2-2
clone size: NA
V gene: TRBV2
CDR3 protein: CASSQGWAGELFF
CDR3 DNA: TGTGCCAGCAGCCAGGGATGGGCCGGGGAGCTGTTTTTT

D gene: NA
J gene: TRBJ1-3
clone size: NA
V gene: TRBV6-5
CDR3 protein: CASRTASSGNTIYF
CDR3 DNA: TGTGCCAGCAGAACGGCTAGCTCTGGAAACACCATATATTTT

D gene: NA
J gene: TRBJ2-3
clone size: NA
V gene: TRBV7-8
CDR3 protein: CASSFPQDTQYF
CDR3 DNA: TGTGCCAGCAGCTTCCCCCAAGATACGCAGTATTTT

D gene: NA
J gene: TRBJ2-6
clone size: many
V gene: TRBV7-3
CDR3 protein: CASSPTGANVLTF
CDR3 DNA: TGTGCCAGCAGCCCAACTGGGGCCAACGTCCTGACTTTC

D gene: TRBD1
J gene: TRBJ2-7
clone size: NA
V gene: TRBV10-1
CDR3 protein: CASSESGTGSYEQYF
CDR3 DNA: TGCGCCAGCAGTGAGTCTGGGACAGGCTCCTACGAGCAGTACTTC

D gene: NA
J gene: TRBJ2-7
clone size: NA
V gene: TRBV5-4
CDR3 protein: CASSLARTGNYEQYF
CDR3 DNA: TGTGCCAGCAGCTTGGCCAGGACGGGGAACTACGAGCAGTACTTC

D gene: NA
J gene: TRBJ2-2
clone size: NA
V gene: TRBV11-2
CDR3 protein: CASSLGALHTGELFF
CDR3 DNA: TGTGCCAGCAGCTTAGGAGCATTGCACACCGGGGAGCTGTTTTTT

D gene: NA
J gene: TRBJ2-7
clone size: NA
V gene: TRBV30
CDR3 protein: CAWRTALSYEQYF
CDR3 DNA: TGTGCCTGGAGGACAGCCCTCTCCTACGAGCAGTACTTC

D gene: NA
J gene: TRBJ2-3
clone size: NA
V gene: TRBV28
CDR3 protein: CASSLLEGAGYSSTDTQYF
CDR3 DNA: TGTGCCAGCAGTTTGCTTGAAGGGGCAGGGTATTCTAGCACAGATACGCAGTATTTT

D gene: NA
J gene: TRBJ1-5
clone size: NA
V gene: TRBV28
CDR3 protein: CASSGLTGRNQPQHF
CDR3 DNA: TGTGCCAGCAGTGGGTTGACGGGAAGGAATCAGCCCCAGCATTTT

D gene: TRBD2
J gene: TRBJ2-3
clone size: NA
V gene: TRBV11-3
CDR3 protein: CASSPGLAGGRTDTQYF
CDR3 DNA: TGTGCCAGCAGCCCTGGACTAGCGGGAGGGAGGACAGATACGCAGTATTTT

D gene: TRBD1
J gene: TRBJ2-1
clone size: NA
V gene: TRBV2
CDR3 protein: CASSPGTAYNEQFF
CDR3 DNA: TGTGCCAGCAGTCCCGGGACAGCCTACAATGAGCAGTTCTTC

D gene: TRBD1
J gene: TRBJ1-1
clone size: NA
V gene: TRBV5-1
CDR3 protein: CASSPDRGRTEAFF
CDR3 DNA: TGCGCCAGCAGCCCCGACAGGGGGCGAACTGAAGCTTTCTTT

D gene: NA
J gene: TRBJ2-7
clone size: NA
V gene: TRBV29-1
CDR3 protein: CSVYHRTPYEQYF
CDR3 DNA: TGCAGCGTTTATCACAGGACCCCCTACGAGCAGTACTTC

D gene: TRBD1
J gene: TRBJ1-1
clone size: NA
V gene: TRBV2
CDR3 protein: CASSARDRERTEAFF
CDR3 DNA: TGTGCCAGCAGTGCCAGGGACAGGGAGAGGACTGAAGCTTTCTTT

D gene: TRBD2
J gene: TRBJ2-1
clone size: NA
V gene: TRBV6-6
CDR3 protein: CASRSTGTRAYNEQFF
CDR3 DNA: TGTGCCAGCAGAAGTACCGGGACTAGGGCCTACAATGAGCAGTTCTTC

D gene: NA
J gene: TRBJ1-3
clone size: once
V gene: TRBV7-2
CDR3 protein: CASSFPSGNTIYF
CDR3 DNA: TGTGCCAGCAGCTTTCCCAGTGGAAACACCATATATTTT

D gene: TRBD2
J gene: TRBJ2-2
clone size: NA
V gene: TRBV7-2
CDR3 protein: CASSFSGGKNTGELFF
CDR3 DNA: TGTGCCAGCAGCTTCTCGGGGGGGAAGAACACCGGGGAGCTGTTTTTT

D gene: NA
J gene: TRBJ1-2
clone size: NA
V gene: TRBV18
CDR3 protein: CASSPPSSFWGYTF
CDR3 DNA: TGTGCCAGCTCACCCCCCAGTTCCTTCTGGGGCTACACCTTC

D gene: NA
J gene: TRBJ1-1
clone size: NA
V gene: TRBV7-2
CDR3 protein: CASSFWWAGRNTEAFF
CDR3 DNA: TGTGCCAGCAGCTTTTGGTGGGCAGGCCGGAACACTGAAGCTTTCTTT

D gene: TRBD2
J gene: TRBJ2-7
clone size: NA
V gene: TRBV7-9
CDR3 protein: CASTPSGTTSEQYF
CDR3 DNA: TGTGCCAGCACCCCGAGCGGGACGACCAGCGAGCAGTACTTC

D gene: NA
J gene: TRBJ2-7
clone size: NA
V gene: TRBV2
CDR3 protein: CASSKGVAYEQYF
CDR3 DNA: TGTGCCAGCAGTAAGGGGGTCGCCTACGAGCAGTACTTC

D gene: TRBD2
J gene: TRBJ2-1
clone size: once
V gene: TRBV28
CDR3 protein: CASSLSGGAIDEQFF
CDR3 DNA: TGTGCCAGCAGTTTATCCGGGGGGGCTATCGATGAGCAGTTCTTC

D gene: TRBD1
J gene: TRBJ1-4
clone size: NA
V gene: TRBV6-5
CDR3 protein: CASSSTGGVTNEKLFF
CDR3 DNA: TGTGCCAGCAGTTCGACAGGGGGGGTTACTAATGAAAAACTGTTTTTT

D gene: TRBD1
J gene: TRBJ2-2
clone size: many
V gene: TRBV9
CDR3 protein: CASSVTIRGPNTGELFF
CDR3 DNA: TGTGCCAGCAGCGTAACTATTAGGGGGCCGAACACCGGGGAGCTGTTTTTT

D gene: NA
J gene: TRBJ1-2
clone size: NA
V gene: TRBV6-1
CDR3 protein: CAAAELNYGYTF
CDR3 DNA: TGTGCCGCGGCGGAGCTTAACTATGGCTACACCTTC

D gene: NA
J gene: TRBJ2-5
clone size: once
V gene: TRBV5-6
CDR3 protein: CASSQDSEETQYF
CDR3 DNA: TGTGCCAGCAGCCAGGACAGTGAAGAGACCCAGTACTTC

D gene: NA
J gene: TRBJ2-3
clone size: NA
V gene: TRBV30
CDR3 protein: CAFNRVDTQYF
CDR3 DNA: TGTGCCTTCAACAGGGTAGATACGCAGTATTTT

D gene: NA
J gene: TRBJ2-7
clone size: NA
V gene: TRBV6-1
CDR3 protein: CASSVYPGSSYEQYF
CDR3 DNA: TGTGCCAGCAGTGTCTACCCGGGGAGCTCCTACGAGCAGTACTTC

D gene: TRBD1
J gene: TRBJ2-7
clone size: NA
V gene: TRBV2
CDR3 protein: CASSGQGPYEQYF
CDR3 DNA: TGTGCCAGCAGTGGACAGGGGCCCTACGAGCAGTACTTC

D gene: NA
J gene: TRBJ2-5
clone size: NA
V gene: TRBV13
CDR3 protein: CASSLALAGHGETQYF
CDR3 DNA: TGTGCCAGCAGCTTAGCCCTAGCAGGCCACGGAGAGACCCAGTACTTC

D gene: NA
J gene: TRBJ2-5
clone size: NA
V gene: TRBV7-6
CDR3 protein: CASSRYREGLETQYF
CDR3 DNA: TGTGCCAGCAGTCGTTACAGGGAGGGGTTGGAGACCCAGTACTTC

D gene: TRBD1
J gene: TRBJ1-1
clone size: NA
V gene: TRBV2
CDR3 protein: CASRSQGVGTEAFF
CDR3 DNA: TGTGCCAGCAGATCACAGGGGGTCGGGACTGAAGCTTTCTTT

D gene: NA
J gene: TRBJ2-6
clone size: once
V gene: TRBV6-5
CDR3 protein: CASRGVRSGANVLTF
CDR3 DNA: TGTGCCAGCCGAGGAGTACGATCTGGGGCCAACGTCCTGACTTTC

D gene: TRBD2
J gene: TRBJ2-5
clone size: NA
V gene: TRBV28
CDR3 protein: CASSAPGLAGWKTQYF
CDR3 DNA: TGTGCCAGCAGTGCCCCGGGACTAGCGGGGTGGAAGACCCAGTACTTC

D gene: TRBD2
J gene: TRBJ2-7
clone size: NA
V gene: TRBV28
CDR3 protein: CASQAGGPLEQYF
CDR3 DNA: TGTGCCAGTCAAGCGGGAGGGCCGCTCGAGCAGTACTTC

D gene: NA
J gene: TRBJ2-5
clone size: NA
V gene: TRBV5-1
CDR3 protein: CASSLRVGGETQYF
CDR3 DNA: TGCGCCAGCAGCTTGAGAGTGGGGGGAGAGACCCAGTACTTC

D gene: TRBD2
J gene: TRBJ2-5
clone size: NA
V gene: TRBV27
CDR3 protein: CASSPNPALAGGRETQYF
CDR3 DNA: TGTGCCAGCAGTCCCAACCCGGCACTCGCGGGGGGGCGGGAGACCCAGTACTTC

D gene: TRBD1
J gene: TRBJ2-3
clone size: NA
V gene: TRBV5-1
CDR3 protein: CASSLDRGPVDTQYF
CDR3 DNA: TGCGCCAGCAGCTTGGATAGGGGGCCGGTAGATACGCAGTATTTT

D gene: TRBD1
J gene: TRBJ2-3
clone size: NA
V gene: TRBV6-1
CDR3 protein: CASVIQGEGTDTQYF
CDR3 DNA: TGTGCCAGCGTAATACAGGGGGAAGGCACAGATACGCAGTATTTT

D gene: TRBD1
J gene: TRBJ1-4
clone size: NA
V gene: TRBV7-9
CDR3 protein: CASSRDRAREEKLFF
CDR3 DNA: TGTGCCAGCAGCCGGGACAGGGCCCGGGAAGAAAAACTGTTTTTT

D gene: NA
J gene: TRBJ2-1
clone size: NA
V gene: TRBV11-3
CDR3 protein: CASSPDIRVEEQFF
CDR3 DNA: TGTGCCAGCAGCCCGGACATCAGGGTGGAGGAGCAGTTCTTC

D gene: TRBD1
J gene: TRBJ2-5
clone size: NA
V gene: TRBV29-1
CDR3 protein: CSVGATGGQETQYF
CDR3 DNA: TGCAGCGTTGGGGCGACAGGGGGGCAAGAGACCCAGTACTTC

D gene: TRBD2
J gene: TRBJ2-1
clone size: NA
V gene: TRBV7-6
CDR3 protein: CASSPASGGGGNEQFF
CDR3 DNA: TGTGCCAGCAGCCCAGCTAGCGGGGGTGGCGGGAATGAGCAGTTCTTC

D gene: TRBD2
J gene: TRBJ2-3
clone size: NA
V gene: TRBV19
CDR3 protein: CASTSGGGPSTDTQYF
CDR3 DNA: TGTGCCAGTACTTCTGGGGGGGGTCCAAGCACAGATACGCAGTATTTT

D gene: NA
J gene: TRBJ1-3
clone size: NA
V gene: TRBV18
CDR3 protein: CASSPVLRDGGNTIYF
CDR3 DNA: TGTGCCAGCTCACCAGTTTTGCGGGATGGTGGAAACACCATATATTTT

D gene: NA
J gene: TRBJ1-2
clone size: few
V gene: TRBV30
CDR3 protein: CAWVGGAYGYTF
CDR3 DNA: TGTGCCTGGGTGGGGGGGGCCTATGGCTACACCTTC

D gene: NA
J gene: TRBJ1-2
clone size: NA
V gene: TRBV5-4
CDR3 protein: CASSLFVAGLDYTF
CDR3 DNA: TGTGCCAGCAGCTTGTTTGTGGCAGGGCTAGACTACACCTTC

D gene: TRBD1
J gene: TRBJ1-1
clone size: NA
V gene: TRBV28
CDR3 protein: CASSPFGQGRDTEAFF
CDR3 DNA: TGTGCCAGCAGCCCCTTCGGACAGGGGCGAGACACTGAAGCTTTCTTT